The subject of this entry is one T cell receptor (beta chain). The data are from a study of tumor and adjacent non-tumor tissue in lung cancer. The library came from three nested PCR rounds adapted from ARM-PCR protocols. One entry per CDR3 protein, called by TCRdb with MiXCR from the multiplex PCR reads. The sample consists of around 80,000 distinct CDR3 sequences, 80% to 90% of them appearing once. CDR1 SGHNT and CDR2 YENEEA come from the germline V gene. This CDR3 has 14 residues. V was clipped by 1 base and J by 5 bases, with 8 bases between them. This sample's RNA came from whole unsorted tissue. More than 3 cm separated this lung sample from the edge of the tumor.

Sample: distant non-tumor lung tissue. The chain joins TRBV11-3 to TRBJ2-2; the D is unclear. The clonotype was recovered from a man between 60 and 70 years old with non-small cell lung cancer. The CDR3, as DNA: TGTGCCAGCAGCTTAGCGTGGGGAACCGGGGAGCTGTTTTTT. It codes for CASSLAWGTGELFF.